Shown below are 20 T cell receptor beta chains from a single sample sequenced in a study of T cell responses to AZD1222 COVID-19 vaccine. TCRdb's table, derived via immunoSEQ multiplex PCR, lists solely in-frame clones and lacks some. The table shows about 120,000 clones, with approximately 90% occurring only once. Sample: peripheral blood, taken on day 0 of AZD1222 vaccination. Receptors originate from an adult in good health.

The chain is built from TRBV5-1 and TRBJ1-1, with D perhaps TRBD1 (6 bases). CDR1 is SGHRS and CDR2 is YFSETQ in the germline V gene. Between the trimmed V and J ends, which lost 0 bases and 4 bases, there was a span of 13 bases. This CDR3 spans 15 amino acids. In DNA, the CDR3 is TGCGCCAGCAGCTTGGCTGACAGGATGGGCACTGAAGCTTTCTTT. This sequence encodes CASSLADRMGTEAFF.

The gene calls are TRBV5-1 and TRBJ1-3; 7 positions match TRBD1. Germline-derived CDR1 and CDR2 are SGHRS and YFSETQ. The ends lost 10 bases at V and 0 bases at J; junction bases unmatched: 13. The CDR3 is 16 amino acids. CDR3 amino acids: CAPRGVSSGSGNTIYF. The CDR3 DNA is TGCGCCCCCAGGGGGGTTTCCTCTGGCTCTGGAAACACCATATATTTT.

The rearrangement links TRBV18 to TRBJ1-1; the D gene is possibly TRBD1 (5 bases). Germline lookup yields CDR1 KGHSH and CDR2 LQKENI. V lost 6 bases to trimming and J lost 0 bases, with 8 bases between them. CDR3 size: 13 residues. The DNA for the CDR3 is TGTGCCAGCTCGCGGACATTGAACACTGAAGCTTTCTTT. The encoded protein is CASSRTLNTEAFF.

This clone was detected once. The chain links TRBV11-2 to TRBJ2-7; 10 nucleotides line up with TRBD2. Germline trimming cut 3 bases from V and 2 bases from J; bases unmatched to any gene: 10. The germline CDR1 and CDR2 sequences are SGHAT and FQNNGV. CDR3 length: 17 amino acids. The CDR3 sequence: CASSFSSGGPLPYEQYF. The DNA of the CDR3 is TGTGCCAGCAGCTTTTCTAGCGGGGGCCCTCTCCCCTACGAGCAGTACTTC.

The V gene is TRBV2, the J gene TRBJ2-1, with TRBD2 identical over 12 bases. This CDR3 has 15 amino acids. In germline, CDR1 is SNHLY, CDR2 FYNNEI. The trim removed 5 bases at V and 7 bases at J, leaving 6 bases unmatched. In DNA, the CDR3 is TGTGCCAGCAGTCTGGGACTAGCGGGTGGTAATGAGCAGTTCTTC. It yields the protein CASSLGLAGGNEQFF.

This chain uses TRBV28 with TRBJ2-1; the match to TRBD2 covers 13 bases. The CDR3 runs to 17 residues. Unmatched junction bases numbered 10, after V lost 6 bases and J lost 5 bases. The V gene's germline CDR1 is MDHEN and CDR2 SYDVKM. The CDR3 sequence: CASRTLPGLAGNNEQFF. The DNA of the CDR3 is TGTGCCAGCAGAACATTACCGGGACTAGCGGGGAACAATGAGCAGTTCTTC. Variable domain in full (rest from reference TRBV28 and TRBJ2-1): DVKVTQSSRYLVKRTGEKVFLECVQDMDHENMFWYRQDPGLGLRLIYFSYDVKMKEKGDIPEGYSVSREKKERFSLILESASTNQTSMYLCASRTLPGLAGNNEQFFGPGTRLTVL.

J is TRBJ1-1 and V is TRBV28, with 9 positions matching TRBD1. This CDR3 contains 14 residues. J was trimmed by 10 bases and V by 6 bases; bases with no gene match: 12. The germline gives CDR1 MDHEN, CDR2 SYDVKM. Here the CDR3 DNA reads TGTGCCAGCAGCCCGGGACAGGGCCGGCAGAGAGCTTTCTTT. It encodes CASSPGQGRQRAFF.

This clone has a single count. This chain joins TRBV5-1 and TRBJ2-3; 7 bases map to TRBD1. CDR3 size: 15 residues. In germline, CDR1 is SGHRS, CDR2 YFSETQ. With 0 bases clipped from V and 3 bases from J, the junction kept 4 bases outside the gene matches. The CDR3: CASSLATGVTDTQYF. As DNA, the CDR3 is TGCGCCAGCAGCTTGGCCACAGGGGTAACAGATACGCAGTATTTT.

The chain employs TRBV6-5 and TRBJ2-2, with 7 bases lining up with TRBD2. CDR3 length: 13 amino acids. The V and J ends lost 7 bases and 6 bases, in that order; junction bases with no gene match: 5. The V gene's germline CDR1 is MNHEY and CDR2 SVGAGI. The CDR3 DNA sequence: TGTGCCAGCACGGGGGGAGGGGCCGGGGAGCTGTTTTTT. Its translation: CASTGGGAGELFF.

Written as DNA, the CDR3 is TGTGCCAGCATCCGGGGAGCCACAGATACGCAGTATTTT. Protein: CASIRGATDTQYF. The rearrangement joins TRBV6-5 to TRBJ2-3; a possible D gene is TRBD2 (5 bases). Germline V CDR1 and CDR2: MNHEY, SVGAGI. The CDR3 has 13 amino acids. With 7 bases removed from V and 2 bases from J, the gap between germline ends came to 10 bases.

The chain is built from TRBV5-1 and TRBJ1-1, with D possibly being TRBD1 (5 bases). V lost 4 bases and J 4 bases, leaving 14 bases between the germline ends. The CDR3 sequence is 14 residues long. Germline V gene data show CDR1 as SGHRS and CDR2 as YFSETQ. The CDR3 region has the DNA TGCGCCAGCAGCCTGACAGCTTCGGGCACTGAAGCTTTCTTT. This translates into CASSLTASGTEAFF.

V is TRBV2 and J is TRBJ1-3, with a weak D call TRBD1 (6 bases). Trimming left V 1 base short and J 3 bases short, with 16 bases between. This CDR3 comprises 17 residues. Germline V lookup: CDR1 SNHLY, CDR2 FYNNEI. The CDR3: CASSEEQGLTGGNTIYF. CDR3 bases: TGTGCCAGCAGTGAAGAACAGGGCCTCACTGGTGGAAACACCATATATTTT.

The chain links TRBV6-6 to TRBJ1-3; no clear D gene. The CDR3 is 13 amino acids. The germline V gene has CDR1 MNHNY and CDR2 SVGAGI (reference sequence). Trimming took off 6 bases at V and 0 bases at J, with 6 bases between the two ends. In DNA form, the CDR3 reads TGTGCCAGCAGCACAAGCTCTGGAAACACCATATATTTT. It yields the protein CASSTSSGNTIYF.

V usage is TRBV28 and J usage is TRBJ1-2; D possibly corresponds to TRBD1 (6 bases). The CDR3 is 15 residues long. The ends were cut back, 6 bases at V and 4 bases at J, with 18 bases in the middle. Per the germline V gene, CDR1 is MDHEN and CDR2 is SYDVKM. CDR3 protein: CASSALRDISYGYTF. CDR3 nucleotides: TGTGCCAGCAGCGCTCTCAGGGACATTAGCTATGGCTACACCTTC.

The V and J genes are TRBV24-1 and TRBJ2-2; TRBD2 matches at 9 bases. The CDR3 sequence is 17 residues long. Germline CDR1 reads KGHDR; CDR2 reads SFDVKD. After removal of 3 bases from V and 5 bases from J, the junction contained 9 bases not matched to a gene. The CDR3 loop reads CATSDPPAGGPTGELFF. The CDR3 DNA follows: TGTGCCACCAGTGATCCCCCCGCGGGAGGGCCTACCGGGGAGCTGTTTTTT.

The chain employs TRBV5-6 and TRBJ1-6, with D tentatively TRBD1 (5 bases). Germline CDR1 and CDR2: SGHDT and YYEEEE. Trimming left V 0 bases short and J 0 bases short, with 13 bases between. This CDR3 has 18 residues. Here the CDR3 DNA reads TGTGCCAGCAGCTTGGCAAAGGGGCGGGGCTCCTATAATTCACCCCTCCACTTT. Translating gives CASSLAKGRGSYNSPLHF.

The V and J genes are TRBV19 and TRBJ1-4, with D hard to call. V lost 3 bases, J lost 10 bases, and 15 bases lay in between. Per germline, CDR1 LNHDA and CDR2 SQIVND (reference sequence). CDR3 length: 14 amino acids. The CDR3 DNA reads TGTGCCAGTAGTATGGGTAGCGGGATCGTAAAACTGTTTTTT. Translating gives CASSMGSGIVKLFF.

V and J are TRBV18 and TRBJ2-1; tentative D call: TRBD2 (6 bases). The CDR3 is 14 residues long. CDR1 is KGHSH and CDR2 is LQKENI in the germline V gene. Trimming took off 0 bases at V and 5 bases at J, with 8 bases between the two ends. The chain's CDR3 is CASSPPAGHNEQFF. The CDR3 bases are TGTGCCAGCTCACCACCCGCGGGACACAATGAGCAGTTCTTC.

The CDR3 bases are TGTGCCAGCAGCTCCCCGGCAGGGGACGTTTACAATGAGCAGTTCTTC. Its translation: CASSSPAGDVYNEQFF. This sequence joins TRBV7-2 and TRBJ2-1, with D possibly matching TRBD1 (6 bases). V dropped 4 bases and J dropped 4 bases, with 17 bases sitting between them. CDR3 length: 16 amino acids. Germline-derived CDR1 and CDR2 are SGHTA and FQGNSA. The complete variable domain, with remaining parts taken from reference TRBV7-2 and TRBJ2-1, reads GAGVSQSPSNKVTEKGKDVELRCDPISGHTALYWYRQSLGQGLEFLIYFQGNSAPDKSGLPSDRFSAERTGGSVSTLTIQRTQQEDSAVYLCASSSPAGDVYNEQFFGPGTRLTVL.

This clone has just one count. This chain joins TRBV29-1 and TRBJ2-3, with D maybe TRBD1 (6 bases). The CDR3 is made up of 14 amino acids. CDR1 and CDR2 from the germline V gene are SQVTM and ANQGSEA. V lost 6 bases and J lost 2, with 15 bases in between. This CDR3 is CSVKSGTSTDTQYF. CDR3 sequence (DNA): TGCAGCGTAAAGTCCGGGACATCCACAGATACGCAGTATTTT.